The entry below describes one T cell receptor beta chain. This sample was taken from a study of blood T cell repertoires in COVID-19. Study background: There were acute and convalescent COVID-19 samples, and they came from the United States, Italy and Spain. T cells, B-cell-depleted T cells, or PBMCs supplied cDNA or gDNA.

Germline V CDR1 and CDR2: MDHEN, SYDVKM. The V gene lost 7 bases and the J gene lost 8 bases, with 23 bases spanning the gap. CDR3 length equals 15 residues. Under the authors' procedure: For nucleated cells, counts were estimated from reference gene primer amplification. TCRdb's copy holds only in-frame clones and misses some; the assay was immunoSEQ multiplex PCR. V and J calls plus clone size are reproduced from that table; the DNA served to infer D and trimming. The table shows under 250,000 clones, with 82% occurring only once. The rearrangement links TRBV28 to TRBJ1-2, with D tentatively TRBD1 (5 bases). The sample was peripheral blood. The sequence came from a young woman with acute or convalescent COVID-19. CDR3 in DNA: TGTGCCAGCACCCATACCGAGAGAGGGACTCAAGGCTACACCTTC. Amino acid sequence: CASTHTERGTQGYTF.